The entry below describes one T cell receptor (beta chain). This clone was counted a few times. What antigen it recognizes has not been identified. The sample holds no much larger clone one base away, and base qualities are not on file. This sample is part of a study of STAT3 mutations in large granular lymphocyte leukemia (dated by TCRdb to the late 2010s). In the study overall: Canonical activating STAT3 mutations were detected in roughly half of the longitudinally sequenced T-LGLL patients. From an initial cohort of 207 LGL patients, about 20 representative T-LGLL cases were selected for longitudinal TCRbeta and STAT3 sequencing. On average, sequencing was done at approximately 4.2 time points per patient, with the number of samplings ranging from 2 to 8. To reconstruct clonal hierarchy and dynamics, serial deep sequencing of TCRbeta CDR3 and STAT3 was performed in patients with T-cell large granular lymphocyte leukemia. As controls, the study also included longitudinal sequencing of a couple of patients with natural killer LGL leukemia. Over half of the T-LGLL patients were given one or more immunosuppressive therapy regimens, and roughly 37% of the treated patients had a hematologic response.

An Illumina MiSeq was used to sequence the TCRbeta libraries, yielding an average of about 40,000 productive templates per sample. TCRbeta CDR3 libraries were generated with the immunoSEQ assay using multiplex PCR amplification. Per the authors' processing: Repertoire diversity was calculated as previously defined, with values near 0 taken to indicate extremely monoclonal samples. Entries here come from immuneACCESS through TCRdb and include only in-frame sequences with V and J called. Some clones fail to appear in such tables; in the studies checked, an unresolved V gene covers under half of the shortfall, and the cause of the remainder is unknown. The V and J calls and clone size are taken from that table; D and trimming were inferred from the DNA. The sample contains tens of thousands of clones, 70% to 90% of them found a single time. The ten most abundant clones make up about 0.46% of the sample.

Broader findings and caveats from the paper: All T-LGLL patients had at least one immunodominant TCRbeta clonotype, and roughly half had multiple immunodominant subclonotypes. Linking therapy response to changes in TCR clonal burden was complicated by variable intervals between samplings and by differing treatment regimens. Persisting codominant clonotypes in some patients meant a small but highly pathogenic clone may have been missed. TCR clonotype switching after therapy was seen in about 35% of the 18 patients, with all newly emerging clones being STAT3 wild type. The burden of the dominant TCR clone was higher than the STAT3 mutant burden in several patients, which suggests that the STAT3 mutation arose secondarily inside a clone that had already expanded. Because no samples were available when a clone first appeared, clonal expansion had to be inferred from samplings taken at other points.

The same DNA, extracted from blood mononuclear cells, served for both TCR sequencing and STAT3 sequencing. CDR1 MNHNS and CDR2 SASEGT are derived from the germline V gene. The CDR3 numbers 13 residues from cysteine through valine. Only the CDR3 portion is preserved as DNA: 39 bases, with reading frame beginning at the first base. The junction shows trimming of 6 bases on V and 3 bases on J, plus 12 bases between the germline ends. Material: PBMCs. This TCR was sampled from a human donor with T large granular lymphocyte leukemia. Some clones in this sample may be carry-over from other donors' samples. The rearrangement combines TRBV6-1 with TRBJ2-7, with TRBD1 tentatively as D gene (5 bases match). The CDR3 reads as follows: CASRLDRHYEQYV. The bases read TGTGCCAGCAGGTTAGACAGACACTACGAGCAGTACGTC.